This record looks at one T cell receptor beta chain sequence and its context. Its recognized antigen is unknown. No much larger clonotype is one base removed from it; base qualities were not supplied. The immunoSEQ Assay, a bias-controlled multiplex PCR, was used to amplify TCRbeta CDR3 regions from genomic DNA. From the authors' description of their analysis: Within the assay, amplification of reference gene primers was used to estimate how many nucleated cells each sample contained. Sequence reads were collapsed and filtered to measure the absolute abundance of every unique TCRbeta CDR3 rearrangement. For each sample, productive Simpson clonality was calculated as the square root of Simpson's diversity index across productive rearrangements. In TCRdb, the immuneACCESS table is reduced to in-frame sequences with V and J assigned. These tables do not hold every clone; where another copy was compared, an unresolved V gene accounts for under half, and the others remain unexplained. V and J calls and clone size come straight from that table; D and trimming were deduced from the DNA. The sample has 90,000 to 100,000 clones on record, less than 85% of them singletons. The ten biggest clones cover roughly 40% of the sample.

This sample is part of a study of blood T cell repertoires in COVID-19 (dated by TCRdb to 2019 to 2021). About the study as a whole: Collaborator samples came from the United States, Italy and Spain and covered acute and convalescent phases of COVID-19. Subjects who had been exposed to COVID-19, were actively infected with it, or had recovered from it provided the deeply sampled blood TCRbeta repertoires that made up the dataset. Where HLA class I and class II types were available, the types were taken from metadata supplied by the sample provider, not from assay-based typing. The sample metadata nearly always contained a de-identified subject ID, COVID-19 status, age in years and sex. Samples were obtained from the ongoing ImmuneRACE study (first 160 participants) and from 1,254 subjects provided by 6 global collaborators. The repertoires were released in a freely available public database meant as a resource for research on the immune response to SARS-CoV-2. The prospective study material was composed of cDNA or gDNA derived from T cells, B-cell-depleted T cells, or PBMCs.

Overall study results and their limits: The amount of clinical and demographic metadata varied by source and participant and was provided uncurated.

Collaborating institutions collected whole blood in K2EDTA tubes following their own protocols. For TCRbeta analysis, collaborator samples were shipped as frozen whole blood, as isolated PBMCs, or as DNA extracted from either sample type. Sequencing was done on a sample of peripheral blood. This sequence was found in a man of 80 years or more with acute or convalescent COVID-19.

The DNA sequence reads TGTGCCAGCATCCCCCCAGGGGGCTCAACCTACGAGCAGTACTTC. Translated, it gives CASIPPGGSTYEQYF. The chain employs TRBV5-6 and TRBJ2-7; TRBD1 agrees with 8 junctional bases. The cysteine opens and the phenylalanine closes a CDR3 of 15 amino acids. The DNA shown is the 45-base CDR3, in frame from base 1. Trimming removed 6 bases from V and 2 bases from J; the gene matches leave 10 bases unexplained. CDR1 and CDR2 are read off the germline V gene as SGHDT and YYEEEE.